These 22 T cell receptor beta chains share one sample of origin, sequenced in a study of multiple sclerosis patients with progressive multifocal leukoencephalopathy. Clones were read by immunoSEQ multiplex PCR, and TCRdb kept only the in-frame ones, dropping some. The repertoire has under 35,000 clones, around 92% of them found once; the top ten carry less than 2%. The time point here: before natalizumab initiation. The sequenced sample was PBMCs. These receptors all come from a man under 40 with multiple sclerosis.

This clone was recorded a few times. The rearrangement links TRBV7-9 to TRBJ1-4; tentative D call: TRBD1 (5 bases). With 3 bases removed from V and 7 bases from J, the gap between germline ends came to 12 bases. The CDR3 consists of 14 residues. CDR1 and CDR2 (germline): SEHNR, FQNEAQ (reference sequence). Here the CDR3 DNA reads TGTGCCAGCAGCTTGAGGGGAGGGGTTGAAAAACTGTTTTTT. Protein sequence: CASSLRGGVEKLFF. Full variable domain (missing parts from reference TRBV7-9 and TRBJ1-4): DTGVSQNPRHKITKRGQNVTFRCDPISEHNRLYWYRQTLGQGPEFLTYFQNEAQLEKSRLLSDRFSAERPKGSFSTLEIQRTEQGDSAMYLCASSLRGGVEKLFFGSGTQLSVL.

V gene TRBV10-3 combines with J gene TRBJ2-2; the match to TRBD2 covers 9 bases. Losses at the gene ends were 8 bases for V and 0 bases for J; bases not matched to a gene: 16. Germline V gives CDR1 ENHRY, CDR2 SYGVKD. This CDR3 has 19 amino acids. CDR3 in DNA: TGTGCCATCTCTTATCCCTGGCGGCGGGAGGGAGCGAACACCGGGGAGCTGTTTTTT. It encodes CAISYPWRREGANTGELFF.

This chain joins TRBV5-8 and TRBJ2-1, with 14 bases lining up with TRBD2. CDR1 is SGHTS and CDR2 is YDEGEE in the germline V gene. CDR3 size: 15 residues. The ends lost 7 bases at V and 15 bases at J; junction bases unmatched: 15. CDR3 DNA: TGTGCCAGCGGAACCGGGACTAGCGGGAGTGGGTTTCTGTTCTTC. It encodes CASGTGTSGSGFLFF.

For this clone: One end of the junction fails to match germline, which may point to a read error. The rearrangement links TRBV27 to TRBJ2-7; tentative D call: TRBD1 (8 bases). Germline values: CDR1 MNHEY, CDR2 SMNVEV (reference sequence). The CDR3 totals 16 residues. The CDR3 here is CASSLLGQGGTYGQYF. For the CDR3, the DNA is TGTGCCAGCAGTTTGCTTGGACAGGGAGGGACCTACGGGCAGTACTTC.

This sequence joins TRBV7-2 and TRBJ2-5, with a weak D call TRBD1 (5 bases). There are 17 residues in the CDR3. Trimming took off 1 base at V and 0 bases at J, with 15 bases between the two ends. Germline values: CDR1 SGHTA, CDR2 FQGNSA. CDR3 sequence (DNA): TGTGCCAGCAGCTTAGAGGACACCACTTTGTACCAAGAGACCCAGTACTTC. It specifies CASSLEDTTLYQETQYF.

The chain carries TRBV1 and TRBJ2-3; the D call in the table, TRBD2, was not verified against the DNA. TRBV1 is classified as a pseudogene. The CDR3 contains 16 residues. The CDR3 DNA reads TGCACCAGCAGACATAGCGGGAGGCTATCACCGGATACGCAGTATTTT. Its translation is CTSRHSGRLSPDTQYF.

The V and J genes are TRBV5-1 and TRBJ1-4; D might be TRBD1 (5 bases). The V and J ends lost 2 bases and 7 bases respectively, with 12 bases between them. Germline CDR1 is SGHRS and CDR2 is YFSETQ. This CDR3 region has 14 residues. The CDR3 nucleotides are TGCGCCAGCAGCTTTGAGGGGCGAGGTGAAAAACTGTTTTTT. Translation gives CASSFEGRGEKLFF.

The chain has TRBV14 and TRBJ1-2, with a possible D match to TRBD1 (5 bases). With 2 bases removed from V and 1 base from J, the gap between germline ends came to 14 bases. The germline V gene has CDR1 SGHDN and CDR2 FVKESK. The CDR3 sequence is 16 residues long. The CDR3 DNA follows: TGTGCCAGCAGCCAATTCGACAGCCTCCTTAACTATGGCTACACCTTC. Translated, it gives CASSQFDSLLNYGYTF.

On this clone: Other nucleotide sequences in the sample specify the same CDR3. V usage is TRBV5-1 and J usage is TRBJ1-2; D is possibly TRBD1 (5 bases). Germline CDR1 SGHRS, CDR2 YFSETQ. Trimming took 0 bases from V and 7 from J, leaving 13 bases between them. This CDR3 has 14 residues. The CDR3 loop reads CASSLVGGEGGYTF. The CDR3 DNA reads TGCGCCAGCAGCTTGGTTGGGGGTGAGGGTGGCTACACCTTC.

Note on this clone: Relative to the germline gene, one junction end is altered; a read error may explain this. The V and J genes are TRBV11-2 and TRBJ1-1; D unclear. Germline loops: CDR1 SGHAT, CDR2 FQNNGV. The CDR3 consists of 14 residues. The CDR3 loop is CASSLEGQSTEAFF. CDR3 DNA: TGTGCCAGCAGCCTAGAAGGGCAGTCGACTGAAGCTTTCTTT.

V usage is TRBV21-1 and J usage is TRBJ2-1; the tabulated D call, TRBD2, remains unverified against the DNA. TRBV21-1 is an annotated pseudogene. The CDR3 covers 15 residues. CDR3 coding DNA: TGTGCCAGCAGCAAAGGGGTAGCGGGAGCCAATGAGCAGTTCTTC. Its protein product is CASSKGVAGANEQFF.

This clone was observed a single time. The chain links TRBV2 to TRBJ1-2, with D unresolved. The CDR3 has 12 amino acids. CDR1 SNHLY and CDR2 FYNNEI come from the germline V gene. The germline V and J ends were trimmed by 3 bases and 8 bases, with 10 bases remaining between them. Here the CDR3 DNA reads TGTGCCAGCAGTGACAGGTCCAGAGGCTACACCTTC. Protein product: CASSDRSRGYTF. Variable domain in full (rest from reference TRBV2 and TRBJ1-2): EPEVTQTPSHQVTQMGQEVILRCVPISNHLYFYWYRQILGQKVEFLVSFYNNEISEKSEIFDDQFSVERPDGSNFTLKIRSTKLEDSAMYFCASSDRSRGYTFGSGTRLTVV.

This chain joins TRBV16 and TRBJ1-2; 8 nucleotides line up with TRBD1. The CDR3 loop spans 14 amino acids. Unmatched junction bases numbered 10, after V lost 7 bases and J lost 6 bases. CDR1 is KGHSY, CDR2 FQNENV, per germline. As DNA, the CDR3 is TGTGCCAGCAACCTGGACAGGGCTGGCGATGGCTACACCTTC. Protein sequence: CASNLDRAGDGYTF.

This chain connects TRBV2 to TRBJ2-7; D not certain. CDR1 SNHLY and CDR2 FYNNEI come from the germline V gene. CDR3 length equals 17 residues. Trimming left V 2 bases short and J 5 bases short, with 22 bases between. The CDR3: CASSERSLLGRPHEQYF. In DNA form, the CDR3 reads TGTGCCAGCAGTGAACGATCCCTCCTGGGCAGGCCCCACGAGCAGTACTTC.

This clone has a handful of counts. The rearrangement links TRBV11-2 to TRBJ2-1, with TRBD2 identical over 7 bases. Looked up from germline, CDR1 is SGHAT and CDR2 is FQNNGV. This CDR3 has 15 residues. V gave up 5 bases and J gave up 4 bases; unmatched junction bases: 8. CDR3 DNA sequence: TGTGCCAGCAGCCCCGGGGCTAGCGGTTACAATGAGCAGTTCTTC. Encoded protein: CASSPGASGYNEQFF.

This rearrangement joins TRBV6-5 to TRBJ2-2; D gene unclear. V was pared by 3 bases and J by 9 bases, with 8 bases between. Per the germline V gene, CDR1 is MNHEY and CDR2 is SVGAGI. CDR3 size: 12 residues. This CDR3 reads CASSYFSRELFF. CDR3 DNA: TGTGCCAGCAGTTATTTTTCCAGGGAGCTGTTTTTT.

CDR3 protein: CASMRGRAAYEQYF. The CDR3 nucleotides read TGTGCCAGCATGCGCGGCAGGGCTGCCTACGAGCAGTACTTC. The chain recombines TRBV6-5 with TRBJ2-7, with D possibly being TRBD1 (5 bases). Germline values: CDR1 MNHEY, CDR2 SVGAGI. There are 14 residues in the CDR3. Trimming pared 7 bases from V and 2 bases from J, leaving 15 bases between.

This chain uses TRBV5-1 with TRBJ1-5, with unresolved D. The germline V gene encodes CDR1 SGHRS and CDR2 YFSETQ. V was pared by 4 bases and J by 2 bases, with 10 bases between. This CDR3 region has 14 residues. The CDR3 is CASSPGRRNQPQHF. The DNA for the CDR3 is TGCGCCAGCAGCCCGGGCCGGCGCAATCAGCCCCAGCATTTT.

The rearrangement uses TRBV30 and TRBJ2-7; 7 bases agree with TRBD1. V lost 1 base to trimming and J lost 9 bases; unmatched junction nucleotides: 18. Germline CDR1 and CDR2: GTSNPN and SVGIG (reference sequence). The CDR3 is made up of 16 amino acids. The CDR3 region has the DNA TGTGCCTGGAGTGGACCGCGGACAGGTCGGTCGCTCGTGCAGTACTTC. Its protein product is CAWSGPRTGRSLVQYF.

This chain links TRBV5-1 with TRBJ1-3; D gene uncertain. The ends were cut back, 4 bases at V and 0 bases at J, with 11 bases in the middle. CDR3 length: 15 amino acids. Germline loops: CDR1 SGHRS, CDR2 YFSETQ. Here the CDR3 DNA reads TGCGCCAGCAGCCGGAGCAGCTTCTCTGGAAACACCATATATTTT. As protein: CASSRSSFSGNTIYF. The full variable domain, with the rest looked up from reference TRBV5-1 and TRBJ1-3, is KAGVTQTPRYLIKTRGQQVTLSCSPISGHRSVSWYQQTPGQGLQFLFEYFSETQRNKGNFPGRFSGRQFSNSRSEMNVSTLELGDSALYLCASSRSSFSGNTIYFGEGSWLTVV.

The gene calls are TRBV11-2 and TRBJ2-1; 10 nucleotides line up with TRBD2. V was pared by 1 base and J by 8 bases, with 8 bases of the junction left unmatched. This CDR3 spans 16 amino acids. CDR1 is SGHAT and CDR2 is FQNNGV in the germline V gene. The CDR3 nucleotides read TGTGCCAGCAGCTTAGGGATTAGCGGGAGGCAGGATGAGCAGTTCTTC. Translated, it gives CASSLGISGRQDEQFF.

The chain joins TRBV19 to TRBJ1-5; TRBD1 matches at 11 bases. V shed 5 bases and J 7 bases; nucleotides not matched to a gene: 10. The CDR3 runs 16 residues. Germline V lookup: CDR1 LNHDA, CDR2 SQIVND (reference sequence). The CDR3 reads CASSSIRDRGVQPQHF. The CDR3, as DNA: TGTGCCAGTAGTTCCATCCGGGACAGGGGGGTACAGCCCCAGCATTTT.